This T cell receptor (beta chain) appears in the sequencing data of a study of blood T cell repertoires in COVID-19. Looking at the study overall: Sample material is recorded as cDNA or gDNA derived from T cells, B-cell-depleted T cells, or PBMCs.

Patients of the Seattle cohort, enrolled during active infection, were followed longitudinally. Trimming removed 0 bases at V and 3 bases at J, with 12 bases between. Germline assignment: CDR1 PRHDT and CDR2 FYEKMQ (reference sequence). The CDR3 has 16 amino acids. In the authors' methods: Cell counts per sample came from amplifying reference gene primers. Sequencing was performed with immunoSEQ multiplex PCR; in TCRdb, only in-frame clones are kept and a portion is missing. V, J and clone size reflect that table, while D and trimming were determined from the DNA. The sample records approximately 170,000 clones, around 82% being singletons.

The rearrangement joins TRBV13 to TRBJ2-1; D may be TRBD2 (6 bases). The sample consisted of peripheral blood. The sequence was obtained from a man older than 75 with COVID-19, enrolled during active disease. The CDR3 reads CASSLGRRGNYNEQFF. The CDR3 DNA reads TGTGCCAGCAGCTTAGGGCGGCGGGGAAACTACAATGAGCAGTTCTTC.